These 5 T cell receptor beta chains share one sample of origin, sequenced in a study of T-cell reconstitution after alpha-beta-depleted transplantation in children. Unique molecular identifiers were incorporated into the prepared TCRbeta library. MiXCR was run by TCRdb on the PCR reads, yielding one entry per CDR3 protein. The table includes 450,000 to 600,000 distinct CDR3 sequences, about 31% detected once. Specimen: PBMCs from the stem cell graft donor, collected from the stem cell graft. The receptors originated from a human donor who donated a stem cell graft to a child with aplastic anemia.

V usage is TRBV9 and J usage is TRBJ1-1; D remains ambiguous. Trimming shortened V by 0 bases and J by 11 bases, and 20 bases separated the two germline ends. The CDR3 contains 15 residues. CDR1 is SGDLS, CDR2 YYNGEE, per germline. The CDR3 loop is CASSVEPGKGLKAFF. Written as DNA, the CDR3 is TGTGCCAGCAGCGTAGAACCAGGAAAGGGCCTAAAGGCTTTCTTT.

This clonotype was detected a few times. The V and J genes are TRBV2 and TRBJ2-2; possible D gene TRBD1, 6 bases. Germline loops: CDR1 SNHLY, CDR2 FYNNEI. The V end was cut by 3 bases, the J end by 3 bases, with 17 bases between. The CDR3 extends over 17 amino acids. The CDR3, as DNA: TGTGCCAGCAGTGACCCTTCTGGGGCAGGGGACACCGGGGAGCTGTTTTTT. It yields the protein CASSDPSGAGDTGELFF. The full variable domain, in which reference TRBV2 and TRBJ2-2 provide the parts outside the CDR3, is EPEVTQTPSHQVTQMGQEVILRCVPISNHLYFYWYRQILGQKVEFLVSFYNNEISEKSEIFDDQFSVERPDGSNFTLKIRSTKLEDSAMYFCASSDPSGAGDTGELFFGEGSRLTVL.

The V and J genes are TRBV7-6 and TRBJ2-5; maybe TRBD1 (5 bases). This CDR3 comprises 15 residues. Germline values: CDR1 SGHVS, CDR2 FNYEAQ. V lost 5 bases to trimming and J lost 1 base, with 14 bases between them. CDR3 sequence (DNA): TGTGCCAGCAGCCCCTGGACAAATCCCCAAGAGACCCAGTACTTC. Protein: CASSPWTNPQETQYF.

This clonotype turned up a few times. The chain recombines TRBV12-3 or TRBV12-4 with TRBJ2-1, with 8 bases lining up with TRBD2. The CDR3 runs to 18 residues. J gave up 2 bases and V 6 bases, and 15 bases lay outside the gene matches. The CDR3 is CASRFGQLLTSAYNEQFF. The CDR3 nucleotides are TGTGCCAGCAGGTTCGGACAGTTGTTGACTAGCGCCTACAATGAGCAGTTCTTC.

This clonotype was recorded a few times. The J gene is TRBJ2-1, the V gene TRBV20-1, with D perhaps matching TRBD2 (5 bases). The CDR3 is 13 residues long. Trimming took off 4 bases at V and 4 bases at J, with 11 bases between the two ends. The V gene's germline CDR1 is DFQATT and CDR2 SNEGSKA (reference sequence). CDR3 region: CSANGDLYNEQFF. CDR3 sequence (DNA): TGCAGTGCTAACGGGGATCTTTACAATGAGCAGTTCTTC.